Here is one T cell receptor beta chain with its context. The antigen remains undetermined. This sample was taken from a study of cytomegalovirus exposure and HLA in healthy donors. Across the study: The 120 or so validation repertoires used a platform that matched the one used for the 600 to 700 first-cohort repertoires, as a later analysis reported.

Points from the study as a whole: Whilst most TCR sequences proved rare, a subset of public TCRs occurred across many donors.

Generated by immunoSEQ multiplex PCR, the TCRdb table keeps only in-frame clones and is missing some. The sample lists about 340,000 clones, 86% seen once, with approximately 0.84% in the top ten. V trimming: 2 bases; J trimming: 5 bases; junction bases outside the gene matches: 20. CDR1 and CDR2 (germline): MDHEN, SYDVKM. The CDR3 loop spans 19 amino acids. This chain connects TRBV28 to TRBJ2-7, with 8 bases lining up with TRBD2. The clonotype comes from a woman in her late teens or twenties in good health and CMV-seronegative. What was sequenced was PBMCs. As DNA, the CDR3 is TGTGCCAGCAGTTTAAACGCAGCTCTAGGACTAGCCGTATTTGACGAGCAGTACTTC. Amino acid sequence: CASSLNAALGLAVFDEQYF.